A selection of T cell receptor beta chains follows, all from one sample in a study of identical twins. TCRdb reprocessed the 5' RACE reads via MiXCR and lists one record per CDR3 protein. Of 200,000 to 250,000 distinct CDR3 sequences in the sample, 6.5% are singletons; the top ten hold less than 15%. The data were also submitted as part of a second study, on T cells expressing NK-cell markers.

Sequencing used CD8+ T cells sorted from blood. The receptors come from a woman under 30 in good health. Each CDR3 is given without its conserved first and last residue.

>TRBV3-1|TRBJ2-3
ASSQATGEWADTQY
>TRBV20-1|TRBJ1-5
SAGNGNQPQH
>TRBV4-3|TRBJ2-1
ASSQDLAGNNEQF
>TRBV7-6|TRBJ1-1
ASSLGRGAF
>TRBV14|TRBJ2-7
ASSPEDVRGSYEQY
>TRBV30|TRBJ2-1
AWISFNEQF
>TRBV7-9|TRBJ2-2
ASGTGSLSGELF
>TRBV6-1|TRBJ2-1
ASSDFSGYEQF
>TRBV27|TRBJ1-5
ASSLAGGVQPQH
>TRBV12-3/TRBV12-4|TRBJ1-4
ASTPKGRGPGEKLF
>TRBV20-1|TRBJ2-2
SARTGSPGELF
>TRBV11-2|TRBJ2-7
ASSFRPYEQY
>TRBV9|TRBJ2-5
ASSVAGLLETQY
>TRBV4-3|TRBJ2-5
ASSQDDGGPETQY
>TRBV29-1|TRBJ1-1
SAIDVEAF